This T cell receptor beta chain appears in the sequencing data of a study of control samples from healthy donors and cancer patients. Repertoires were generated with immunoSEQ multiplex PCR, while TCRdb's copy carries only in-frame clones and drops some. The profile shows around 94,000 clones, under 95% of them singletons. The germline gives CDR1 LNHNV, CDR2 YYDKDF (reference sequence). V was clipped by 2 bases and J by 2 bases, with 21 bases between them. This CDR3 contains 18 residues. Sequenced sample: blood. The V gene is TRBV15, the J gene TRBJ1-1; no firm D call. This sequence originates from a woman aged 18-29 years in good health. CDR3 DNA sequence: TGTGCCACCAGCAGACTCCCACCGGACCTTCCCAGAAACACTGAAGCTTTCTTT. It is translated as CATSRLPPDLPRNTEAFF.